The clone carrying this TCR beta chain occurred a few times. What it recognizes is unknown. This entry comes from a study of blood T cells in healthy people across ages. Study conclusions and caveats: Estimates drawn from one million T cells were deemed to understate diversity. Strong correlation linked observed beta diversity and percent naive T cells. Older individuals had lower TCR beta diversity per million T cells (the decline was roughly linear).

Sample-barcoded 5' priming and a J-beta primer mix drove a second PCR of roughly 6 to 12 cycles. The authors tagged each cDNA molecule using a template-switch adaptor with 12 random nucleotides. Via MiXCR, TCRdb re-called the 5' RACE reads, giving one row per CDR3 protein. This table holds about 1.1 million distinct CDR3 sequences, roughly two fifths found once. The clonotype originates from a young man in good health. Input material: blood.

The CDR3 here is CASSSSWSSNNEQFF. The CDR3 bases are TGTGCCAGCAGTTCTTCTTGGAGTTCTAACAATGAGCAGTTCTTC. The genes are TRBV12-3 or TRBV12-4 and TRBJ2-1; D call uncertain. V was cut by 4 bases and J by 5 bases, with 15 bases left in between. This CDR3 comprises 15 residues.